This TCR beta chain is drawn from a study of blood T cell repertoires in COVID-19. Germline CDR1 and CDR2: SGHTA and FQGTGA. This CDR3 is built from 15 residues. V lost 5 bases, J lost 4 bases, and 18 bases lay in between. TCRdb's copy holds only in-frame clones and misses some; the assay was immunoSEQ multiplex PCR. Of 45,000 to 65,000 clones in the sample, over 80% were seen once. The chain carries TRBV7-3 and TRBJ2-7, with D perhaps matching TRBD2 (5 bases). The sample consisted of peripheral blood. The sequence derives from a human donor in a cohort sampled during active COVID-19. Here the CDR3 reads CASSRYHGGGYEQYF. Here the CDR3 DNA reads TGTGCCAGCAGCCGATACCACGGCGGAGGATACGAGCAGTACTTC.